The rows below give T cell receptor beta chains drawn from one sample of a study of T cells in narcolepsy. TCRdb keeps only in-frame clones here, not all; method: immunoSEQ multiplex PCR. The table lists over 15,000 clones, 85% of them singletons. The source material was memory (CD45RA-) CD4+ T cells from blood. Source of these receptors: a human donor in good health. Each CDR3 is given with its conserved first and last residue. Each record gives: J gene, clone size, D gene, V gene, CDR3 protein, CDR3 DNA. A D gene is named only where the DNA matches it firmly. Part of the rows lack a size; the others show once, few, many or a class for expanded clones.

J: TRBJ2-7; size: -; D: -; V: TRBV30; CDR3: CAWSNMDEQYF; DNA: TGTGCCTGGTCCAATATGGATGAGCAGTACTTC
J: TRBJ2-3; size: -; D: TRBD2; V: TRBV25-1; CDR3: CATQEAGRRDTQYF; DNA: TGTGCCACCCAGGAAGCGGGGCGCAGGGATACGCAGTATTTT
J: TRBJ2-3; size: few; D: -; V: TRBV5-1; CDR3: CASSLSGGWDTQYF; DNA: TGCGCCAGCAGCTTGTCGGGGGGCTGGGATACGCAGTATTTT
J: TRBJ1-2; size: -; D: -; V: TRBV5-4; CDR3: CASSLPPAETYGYTF; DNA: TGTGCCAGCAGCTTGCCACCCGCGGAGACCTATGGCTACACCTTC
J: TRBJ2-1; size: -; D: -; V: TRBV20-1; CDR3: CSARRTASQFF; DNA: TGCAGTGCCAGAAGGACGGCGTCGCAGTTCTTC
J: TRBJ1-3; size: -; D: -; V: TRBV6-1; CDR3: CASSRRTDTGNTIYF; DNA: TGTGCCAGCAGTCGAAGGACGGACACTGGAAACACCATATATTTT
J: TRBJ1-1; size: -; D: TRBD1; V: TRBV29-1; CDR3: CSVSRGSWTEAFF; DNA: TGCAGCGTGTCCAGGGGGTCCTGGACTGAAGCTTTCTTT
J: TRBJ1-1; size: -; D: -; V: TRBV7-9; CDR3: CASSLSIRGTEAFF; DNA: TGTGCCAGCAGCTTAAGCATTCGGGGCACTGAAGCTTTCTTT
J: TRBJ1-3; size: -; D: -; V: TRBV27; CDR3: CASRQTYSGNTIYF; DNA: TGTGCCAGCAGACAGACATACTCTGGAAACACCATATATTTT
J: TRBJ2-5; size: -; D: -; V: TRBV6-6; CDR3: CASSYGSPRLRETQYF; DNA: TGTGCCAGCAGTTACGGATCCCCTCGTTTAAGGGAGACCCAGTACTTC
J: TRBJ1-2; size: once; D: -; V: TRBV5-1; CDR3: CASATGSNYGYTF; DNA: TGCGCCAGCGCGACAGGATCGAACTATGGCTACACCTTC
J: TRBJ1-5; size: -; D: -; V: TRBV6-1; CDR3: CASSEVFGGTQPQHF; DNA: TGTGCCAGCAGTGAGGTATTCGGGGGGACCCAGCCCCAGCATTTT
J: TRBJ2-1; size: -; D: -; V: TRBV9; CDR3: CASSASSLFYNEQFF; DNA: TGTGCCAGCAGTGCTAGCAGCCTCTTCTACAATGAGCAGTTCTTC
J: TRBJ2-3; size: -; D: TRBD2; V: TRBV6-6; CDR3: CASSSGGTDTQYF; DNA: TGTGCCAGCAGTTCGGGGGGGACAGATACGCAGTATTTT